A single sample gave rise to the 27 T cell receptor beta chains below, sequenced in a study of T-cell reconstitution after alpha-beta-depleted transplantation in children. Unique molecular identifiers were incorporated during preparation of the TCRbeta library. Using its own MiXCR run on the PCR reads, TCRdb lists one record per CDR3 protein. The sample shows 500,000 to 650,000 distinct CDR3 sequences, about an eighth of them seen only once. The input for sequencing was PBMCs, mostly from graft donor cells, taken 180 days after TCRalphabeta/CD19-depleted stem cell transplant. These receptors all stem from a female patient between 2 and 15 years old who had a stem cell transplant for aplastic anemia, so the T cells may come from the graft donor.

This chain joins TRBV4-3 and TRBJ2-6; 9 bases map to TRBD1. This CDR3 has 18 residues. After removal of 4 bases from V and 2 bases from J, the junction contained 9 bases not matched to a gene. Germline V gene lookup returns CDR1 LGHNA and CDR2 YSLEER. CDR3 bases: TGCGCCAGCAGCCCCCGAGGGACAGGGCGTACTGGGGCCAACGTCCTGACTTTC. Translated, it gives CASSPRGTGRTGANVLTF.

This clonotype was recorded at least ten times. J is TRBJ2-4 and V is TRBV11-2, with unresolved D. The CDR3 consists of 12 residues. Looked up from germline, CDR1 is SGHAT and CDR2 is FQNNGV. Between the trimmed V and J ends, which lost 4 bases and 9 bases, there was a span of 10 bases. The CDR3 spells CASSSVVAIQYF. CDR3 nucleotides: TGTGCCAGCAGCTCCGTAGTAGCCATTCAGTACTTC.

The chain couples TRBV20-1 to TRBJ2-1; possibly TRBD2 for D (5 bases). The CDR3 is made up of 14 amino acids. Trimming took 1 base from V and 4 from J, leaving 11 bases between them. CDR1 is DFQATT, CDR2 SNEGSKA, per germline (reference sequence). The CDR3 coding sequence is TGCAGTGCTAGAGCTGTACGGGGATACAATGAGCAGTTCTTC. Translation gives CSARAVRGYNEQFF.

This clonotype was observed at least ten times. V is TRBV5-1 and J is TRBJ1-1; D unclear. Germline CDR1 is SGHRS and CDR2 is YFSETQ. Trimming shortened V by 6 bases and J by 0 bases, and 12 bases separated the two germline ends. This CDR3 has 14 amino acids. The DNA for the CDR3 is TGCGCCAGCAAACGCGAGGGATTGAACACTGAAGCTTTCTTT. Translation gives CASKREGLNTEAFF.

The chain uses TRBV7-9 and TRBJ1-5, with 9 bases fitting TRBD1. CDR1 and CDR2 from the germline V gene are SEHNR and FQNEAQ (reference sequence). CDR3 length: 17 residues. V gave up 1 base and J gave up 4 bases; unmatched junction bases: 8. The DNA for the CDR3 is TGTGCCAGCAGCTTAGTTCGGGGGGGACAGGGAAATCAGCCCCAGCATTTT. Encoded protein: CASSLVRGGQGNQPQHF.

In its sample, this clonotype was seen a few times. V gene TRBV14 combines with J gene TRBJ2-1; 14 nucleotides match TRBD2. Germline CDR1 SGHDN, CDR2 FVKESK. CDR3 length: 17 amino acids. Trimming removed 1 base from V and 15 bases from J; junction bases left unmatched: 14. CDR3 DNA: TGTGCCAGCAGCCAAGTTGGGGGGGGACTAGCGGGAGTTAACAGGTTCTTC. Its translation is CASSQVGGGLAGVNRFF.

This clonotype has only a few counts. The chain joins TRBV18 to TRBJ2-2; D is unresolved. Germline CDR1 and CDR2: KGHSH and LQKENI. The CDR3 is made up of 14 amino acids. Trimming stripped 4 bases from V and 3 bases from J, with 9 bases between. CDR3 in DNA: TGTGCCAGCTCACGGGATGGGGACACCGGGGAGCTGTTTTTT. It yields the protein CASSRDGDTGELFF.

This clonotype was observed many times. CDR3 protein: CASSIGTTYTGELFF. Here the CDR3 DNA reads TGCGCCAGCAGCATAGGGACTACTTACACCGGGGAGCTGTTTTTT. This chain links TRBV5-1 with TRBJ2-2; 7 nucleotides match TRBD2. CDR1 is SGHRS and CDR2 is YFSETQ in the germline V gene. The CDR3 length is 15 residues. V lost 4 bases, J lost 3 bases, and 6 bases stayed unmatched.

This clonotype turned up a few times. The chain recombines TRBV7-9 with TRBJ1-1, with D perhaps matching TRBD1 (6 bases). The CDR3 runs 13 residues. Germline CDR1 is SEHNR and CDR2 is FQNEAQ (reference sequence). The ends were cut back, 6 bases at V and 2 bases at J, with 10 bases in the middle. The DNA for the CDR3 is TGTGCCAGCAGGAGGACAGACAACACTGAAGCTTTCTTT. Protein sequence: CASRRTDNTEAFF.

This clonotype was recorded a few times. This chain joins TRBV24-1 and TRBJ2-2; possible D gene TRBD1, 5 bases. Germline-derived CDR1 and CDR2 are KGHDR and SFDVKD. The length of the CDR3 is 13 residues. V was trimmed by 9 bases and J by 10 bases, leaving 17 bases between them. The CDR3 region is CATSGPFPEELFF. The DNA of the CDR3 is TGTGCCACCTCAGGGCCGTTTCCGGAGGAGCTGTTTTTT.

V gene TRBV12-3 or TRBV12-4 combines with J gene TRBJ2-2, with D perhaps matching TRBD1 (5 bases). This CDR3 is built from 15 residues. Trimming took 6 bases from V and 3 from J, leaving 14 bases between them. CDR3 sequence: CASSRRTSDTGELFF. The CDR3 DNA sequence: TGTGCCAGCAGCCGCCGGACATCCGACACCGGGGAGCTGTTTTTT.

V gene TRBV27 combines with J gene TRBJ2-1; 11 bases map to TRBD2. The CDR3 contains 15 residues. The germline gives CDR1 MNHEY, CDR2 SMNVEV (reference sequence). The J segment lost 3 bases and the V segment lost 8 bases, leaving 6 bases of the junction unmatched. DNA for the CDR3: TGTGCCAGCGGAGAAGGGACTAGCGGCTACAATGAGCAGTTCTTC. Translated: CASGEGTSGYNEQFF.

V is TRBV5-1 and J is TRBJ2-7; 9 nucleotides match TRBD2. V was pared by 1 base and J by 2 bases, with 4 bases of the junction left unmatched. This CDR3 region has 15 residues. Per germline, CDR1 SGHRS and CDR2 YFSETQ. The CDR3 reads CASSLSPSGAYEQYF. The CDR3 nucleotides are TGCGCCAGCAGCTTGTCCCCTAGCGGGGCCTACGAGCAGTACTTC.

This clonotype has only a few counts. Possible read error: a much larger clone is one base away. The V and J genes are TRBV6-1 and TRBJ2-1; D is unresolved. V was pared by 5 bases and J by 0 bases, with 2 bases between. The CDR3 covers 12 residues. CDR1 is MNHNS and CDR2 is SASEGT in the germline V gene. The DNA for the CDR3 is TGTGCCAGCAGTACCTCCTACAATGAGCAGTTCTTC. It codes for CASSTSYNEQFF.

This clonotype was seen only a few times. The chain employs TRBV7-3 and TRBJ1-1, with D maybe TRBD1 (5 bases). The CDR3 has 15 residues. CDR1 and CDR2 from the germline V gene are SGHTA and FQGTGA. The V and J ends lost 5 bases and 5 bases respectively, with 18 bases between them. CDR3 residues: CASSPGMGRGTEAFF. Here the CDR3 DNA reads TGTGCCAGCAGCCCGGGGATGGGCCGGGGGACTGAAGCTTTCTTT.

For the CDR3, the DNA is TGCAGTGCTCTCCCTGGCAATGAGCAGTTCTTC. Translation: CSALPGNEQFF. The chain employs TRBV20-1 and TRBJ2-1; no firm D call. The V gene's germline CDR1 is DFQATT and CDR2 SNEGSKA (reference sequence). CDR3 length equals 11 residues. V lost 5 bases to trimming and J lost 6 bases, with 8 bases between them.

This clonotype was picked up a small number of times. The chain employs TRBV11-1 and TRBJ2-3; possibly TRBD2 for D (6 bases). Germline CDR1 and CDR2: SGHAT and FQDESV (reference sequence). V was clipped by 1 base and J by 0 bases, with 20 bases between them. The CDR3 sequence is 19 residues long. The DNA for the CDR3 is TGTGCCAGCAGCTTAGACTCGCGGGGTTTAACGGCCAGCACAGATACGCAGTATTTT. Amino acid sequence: CASSLDSRGLTASTDTQYF.

The rearrangement uses TRBV9 and TRBJ1-2; no clear D gene. The CDR3 covers 13 residues. V gave up 0 bases and J gave up 1 base, with 4 bases separating them. Germline V lookup: CDR1 SGDLS, CDR2 YYNGEE. DNA of the CDR3: TGTGCCAGCAGCGTAGGGATTAACTATGGCTACACCTTC. It is translated as CASSVGINYGYTF.

This clonotype occurred many times. The chain joins TRBV5-1 to TRBJ2-5; D gene unclear. Germline CDR1 and CDR2: SGHRS and YFSETQ. Trimming took 0 bases from V and 10 from J, leaving 13 bases between them. This CDR3 comprises 13 residues. Written as DNA, the CDR3 is TGCGCCAGCAGCTTGGATTTCCAGTACGACCAGTACTTC. Translating gives CASSLDFQYDQYF. Using reference TRBV5-1 and TRBJ2-5 for the parts outside the CDR3, the full variable domain is KAGVTQTPRYLIKTRGQQVTLSCSPISGHRSVSWYQQTPGQGLQFLFEYFSETQRNKGNFPGRFSGRQFSNSRSEMNVSTLELGDSALYLCASSLDFQYDQYFGPGTRLLVL.

This clonotype was detected ten times or more. The chain uses TRBV7-9 and TRBJ2-5; 11 nucleotides line up with TRBD1. V lost 3 bases to trimming and J lost 4 bases; unmatched junction nucleotides: 4. Germline V gene data show CDR1 as SEHNR and CDR2 as FQNEAQ (reference sequence). CDR3 length: 15 residues. CDR3 in amino acids: CASSLGTGGRETQYF. DNA of the CDR3: TGTGCCAGCAGCTTGGGGACAGGGGGTCGAGAGACCCAGTACTTC.

This clonotype occurred a few times. The chain employs TRBV18 and TRBJ2-1, with D perhaps matching TRBD1 (6 bases). The CDR3 extends over 17 amino acids. The V end lost 6 bases, the J end lost 4 bases, and 22 bases lay between the germline ends. Germline CDR1 KGHSH, CDR2 LQKENI. CDR3 region: CASSYSRATDRYNEQFF. CDR3 bases: TGTGCCAGCTCTTACAGTAGGGCTACGGACAGATACAATGAGCAGTTCTTC.

This clonotype was seen more than once but under ten times. This chain connects TRBV6-2 or TRBV6-3 to TRBJ2-7, with 8 bases aligning to TRBD1. V trimming: 5 bases; J trimming: 9 bases; junction bases outside the gene matches: 15. The V gene's germline CDR1 is MNHEY and CDR2 SVGEGT. The CDR3 is 15 residues long. In nucleotides, the CDR3 is TGTGCCAGCAGTGGTCCCCCTTCGACAGGGGTGGTGCAGTACGTC. Translating it yields CASSGPPSTGVVQYV.

In its sample, this clonotype was seen a few times. The chain joins TRBV7-9 to TRBJ2-3, with TRBD1 as a possible D gene (5 bases). The CDR3 covers 15 residues. The germline CDR1 and CDR2 sequences are SEHNR and FQNEAQ (reference sequence). Trimming took off 3 bases at V and 0 bases at J, with 10 bases between the two ends. This CDR3 reads CASSLSQGSTDTQYF. The CDR3 DNA follows: TGTGCCAGCAGCTTGTCGCAGGGAAGCACAGATACGCAGTATTTT.

V gene TRBV20-1 combines with J gene TRBJ2-3; 12 bases line up with TRBD2. J gave up 0 bases and V 0 bases, and 10 bases lay outside the gene matches. CDR1 and CDR2 (germline): DFQATT, SNEGSKA (reference sequence). The CDR3 runs 19 residues. The DNA for the CDR3 is TGCAGTGCTAGAGATTTTGTGCTAGCGGGAGGGCCTAGCACAGATACGCAGTATTTT. It encodes CSARDFVLAGGPSTDTQYF.

This clonotype has at least ten counts. The chain employs TRBV18 and TRBJ2-5; tentative D call: TRBD1 (6 bases). The CDR3 is made up of 14 amino acids. Germline-derived CDR1 and CDR2 are KGHSH and LQKENI. V dropped 4 bases and J dropped 2 bases, with 11 bases sitting between them. CDR3 in amino acids: CASSRNRVQETQYF. The DNA for the CDR3 is TGTGCCAGCTCACGGAACAGGGTACAAGAGACCCAGTACTTC.

This clonotype has just a few counts. This chain joins TRBV12-3 or TRBV12-4 and TRBJ2-3, with 14 bases fitting TRBD2. The CDR3 spans 17 residues. V lost 5 bases to trimming and J lost 6 bases; unmatched junction nucleotides: 10. The chain's CDR3 is CASSVTPGLAGEDTQYF. The CDR3 region has the DNA TGTGCCAGCAGTGTAACGCCGGGACTAGCGGGAGAGGATACGCAGTATTTT.

The table lists this clonotype with a few counts. This sequence joins TRBV6-1 and TRBJ1-5; D unresolved. The germline CDR1 and CDR2 sequences are MNHNS and SASEGT. The CDR3 covers 13 residues. The V and J ends lost 2 bases and 5 bases respectively, with 7 bases between them. This chain's CDR3 is CASSEHGDQPQHF. CDR3 coding DNA: TGTGCCAGCAGTGAACACGGGGATCAGCCCCAGCATTTT.